Each of the 19 T cell receptor beta chains below was sequenced from the same sample in a study of blood T cells in healthy people across ages. Combining a sample-barcoded 5' primer with a J-beta primer mix, a second PCR ran for 7 to 11 cycles. TCRdb itself ran the 5' RACE reads through MiXCR, one entry per CDR3 protein. The data contain about 1.5 million distinct CDR3 sequences, approximately 43% of them seen just once; the ten biggest clones take up about 3.8%. Input material: blood. The receptors here all came from a young woman in good health.

This clonotype was observed a handful of times. This chain uses TRBV7-2 with TRBJ2-7; D is perhaps TRBD1 (6 bases). V lost 3 bases and J lost 3, with 15 bases in between. CDR1 and CDR2 from the germline V gene are SGHTA and FQGNSA. This CDR3 comprises 15 residues. For the CDR3, the DNA is TGTGCCAGCAGCTTGGGCCCGGGGACAATCTACGAGCAGTACTTC. This codes for CASSLGPGTIYEQYF.

This clonotype has a handful of counts. The genes are TRBV30 and TRBJ1-1, with no clear D. With 3 bases removed from V and 1 base from J, the gap between germline ends came to 9 bases. CDR3 size: 13 residues. CDR1 and CDR2 from the germline V gene are GTSNPN and SVGIG (reference sequence). CDR3 sequence (DNA): TGTGCCTGGAGGGTGTCGGGGAACACTGAAGCTTTCTTT. This sequence encodes CAWRVSGNTEAFF.

The CDR3 nucleotides read TGTGCCAGCAGTGATATAGCGGGGGCCGTCAATGAGCAGTTCTTC. Translation gives CASSDIAGAVNEQFF. This chain links TRBV12-3 or TRBV12-4 with TRBJ2-1; 9 bases match TRBD2. CDR3 length equals 15 residues. The V and J ends lost 5 bases and 6 bases, in that order; junction bases with no gene match: 8.

A note on this clonotype: Given the absence of the conserved phenylalanine or tryptophan at the CDR3 end, a read error is likely. The rearrangement uses TRBV7-8 and TRBJ2-7; D possibly matches TRBD1 or TRBD2 (6 bases each). V gave up 5 bases and J gave up 0 bases, with 17 bases separating them. The CDR3 has 16 amino acids. Germline V gives CDR1 SGHVS, CDR2 FQNEAQ. CDR3 in DNA: TGTGCCAGCAGCAAGGGTGGGGGGCGCTTCTCCTACGAGCAGTACTTA. Amino acids: CASSKGGGRFSYEQYL.

This sequence joins TRBV4-1 and TRBJ1-1, with a possible D match to TRBD1 (5 bases). Trimming pared 3 bases from V and 0 bases from J, leaving 11 bases between. The CDR3 is 15 residues long. Germline values: CDR1 MGHRA, CDR2 YSYEKL. The CDR3 is CASSHGKGVNTEAFF. The CDR3 region has the DNA TGCGCCAGCAGCCACGGGAAAGGGGTGAACACTGAAGCTTTCTTT.

This clonotype was recorded a few times. The gene calls are TRBV2 and TRBJ2-7; the D gene is possibly TRBD2 (6 bases). Germline lookup yields CDR1 SNHLY and CDR2 FYNNEI. The CDR3 is 13 residues long. V lost 4 bases, J lost 2 bases, and 9 bases lay in between. CDR3 protein: CASSASVPYEQYF. CDR3 sequence (DNA): TGTGCCAGCAGTGCTAGCGTCCCCTACGAGCAGTACTTC.

In DNA, the CDR3 is TGTGCCGCGACGAGTAGGGGGCTCCCCTGTGGCTACACCTTC. Encoded protein: CAATSRGLPCGYTF. The V call is TRBV28, the J call TRBJ1-2, with TRBD1 matching 7 bases. This CDR3 is built from 14 residues. With V trimmed by 11 bases and J by 7 bases, 16 bases remained unmatched. Germline V gives CDR1 MDHEN, CDR2 SYDVKM.

The chain is built from TRBV11-1 and TRBJ2-3; 10 bases are shared with TRBD2. Germline-derived CDR1 and CDR2 are SGHAT and FQDESV (reference sequence). The CDR3 consists of 16 residues. V gave up 0 bases and J gave up 4 bases; unmatched junction bases: 4. In DNA, the CDR3 is TGTGCCAGCAGCTTAGCCCCTAGCGGGAGACCAGATACGCAGTATTTT. Its protein product is CASSLAPSGRPDTQYF.

This clonotype occurred a few times. The chain links TRBV13 to TRBJ2-5; 11 bases align to TRBD2. CDR1 is PRHDT and CDR2 is FYEKMQ in the germline V gene (reference sequence). Trimming removed 5 bases from V and 5 bases from J; junction bases left unmatched: 7. The CDR3 covers 15 residues. The CDR3 protein is CASSSISGGAETQYF. The DNA for the CDR3 is TGTGCCAGCAGCAGCATTAGCGGGGGGGCGGAGACCCAGTACTTC.

This clonotype was detected a few times. The J gene is TRBJ1-1, the V gene TRBV27, with TRBD1 as a possible D gene (5 bases). The V gene lost 0 bases and the J gene lost 5 bases, with 13 bases spanning the gap. Germline V gene sequence: CDR1 MNHEY, CDR2 SMNVEV (reference sequence). This CDR3 region has 15 residues. The DNA of the CDR3 is TGTGCCAGCAGTTTATCGGCAGGGACGCGAACTGAAGCTTTCTTT. Protein product: CASSLSAGTRTEAFF.

This chain joins TRBV14 and TRBJ2-1; D may be TRBD2 (6 bases). Looked up from germline, CDR1 is SGHDN and CDR2 is FVKESK. The V and J ends lost 2 bases and 1 base respectively, with 12 bases between them. The CDR3 has 16 amino acids. This CDR3 reads CASSQKRLASYNEQFF. DNA for the CDR3: TGTGCCAGCAGCCAAAAGAGGCTAGCGTCCTACAATGAGCAGTTCTTC.

On this clonotype: A much larger clone lies a single base off, so this may be a read error. V is TRBV20-1 and J is TRBJ2-1; D perhaps matches TRBD1 (6 bases). Germline CDR1 is DFQATT and CDR2 is SNEGSKA (reference sequence). Trimming took 2 bases from V and 13 from J, leaving 21 bases between them. The CDR3 is made up of 14 amino acids. The CDR3 loop reads CSARLDRFQETQFF. DNA for the CDR3: TGCAGTGCTAGACTAGACAGGTTCCAAGAGACCCAGTTCTTC.

The gene calls are TRBV4-1 and TRBJ1-2; tentatively, D is TRBD1 (5 bases). Germline V gene sequence: CDR1 MGHRA, CDR2 YSYEKL. Trimming shortened V by 2 bases and J by 7 bases, and 20 bases separated the two germline ends. CDR3 size: 16 residues. The CDR3 protein is CASSQLWSALGRGYTF. Written as DNA, the CDR3 is TGCGCCAGCAGCCAACTCTGGTCCGCATTGGGGCGTGGCTACACCTTC.

This chain uses TRBV4-3 with TRBJ2-3; the match to TRBD1 covers 7 bases. CDR3 length: 16 residues. Losses at the gene ends were 0 bases for V and 2 bases for J; bases not matched to a gene: 5. Looked up from germline, CDR1 is LGHNA and CDR2 is YSLEER. DNA for the CDR3: TGCGCCAGCAGCCAAGAGGCGACAGGGCCCACAGATACGCAGTATTTT. Amino acid sequence: CASSQEATGPTDTQYF.

The chain combines TRBV7-9 with TRBJ1-4; 7 bases match TRBD1. The germline CDR1 and CDR2 sequences are SEHNR and FQNEAQ (reference sequence). Trimming took 4 bases from V and 9 from J; bases not matched to a gene: 11. CDR3 length: 15 residues. The CDR3 loop reads CASSSRDSGLKKLFF. CDR3 coding DNA: TGTGCCAGCAGCTCACGGGACAGCGGTCTAAAAAAACTGTTTTTT.

The V gene is TRBV20-1, the J gene TRBJ2-7, with TRBD1 matching 10 bases. In germline, CDR1 is DFQATT, CDR2 SNEGSKA (reference sequence). The CDR3 has 15 amino acids. The V and J ends lost 1 base and 1 base, in that order; junction bases with no gene match: 4. In DNA, the CDR3 is TGCAGTGCTAGAGCTCTGGACAGGGGGTCCTACGAGCAGTACTTC. Its translation: CSARALDRGSYEQYF.

The genes are TRBV12-3 or TRBV12-4 and TRBJ2-1; TRBD2 is a possible D gene (5 bases). The CDR3 loop spans 18 amino acids. Trimming cost V 5 bases and J 4 bases, with 24 bases left between them. The CDR3 bases are TGTGCCAGCAGTCCAAGGAGTAGAGGGCAGAGGTGGTACAATGAGCAGTTCTTC. Amino acids: CASSPRSRGQRWYNEQFF.

This clonotype was seen a handful of times. The V gene is TRBV4-3, the J gene TRBJ2-1, with 8 bases matching TRBD1. Germline assignment: CDR1 LGHNA and CDR2 YSLEER. With 5 bases clipped from V and 6 bases from J, the junction kept 6 bases outside the gene matches. The CDR3 extends over 14 amino acids. The CDR3 DNA sequence: TGCGCCAGCAGCGTCAGGGGGCACCCCAATGAGCAGTTCTTC. Translating it yields CASSVRGHPNEQFF.

J is TRBJ1-6 and V is TRBV7-9; D unresolved. Trimming removed 5 bases at V and 14 bases at J, with 13 bases between. The CDR3 length is 12 residues. The germline V gene encodes CDR1 SEHNR and CDR2 FQNEAQ (reference sequence). The CDR3 region is CASSTRVLALHF. The CDR3 bases are TGTGCCAGCAGCACCAGAGTCCTGGCCCTCCACTTT.